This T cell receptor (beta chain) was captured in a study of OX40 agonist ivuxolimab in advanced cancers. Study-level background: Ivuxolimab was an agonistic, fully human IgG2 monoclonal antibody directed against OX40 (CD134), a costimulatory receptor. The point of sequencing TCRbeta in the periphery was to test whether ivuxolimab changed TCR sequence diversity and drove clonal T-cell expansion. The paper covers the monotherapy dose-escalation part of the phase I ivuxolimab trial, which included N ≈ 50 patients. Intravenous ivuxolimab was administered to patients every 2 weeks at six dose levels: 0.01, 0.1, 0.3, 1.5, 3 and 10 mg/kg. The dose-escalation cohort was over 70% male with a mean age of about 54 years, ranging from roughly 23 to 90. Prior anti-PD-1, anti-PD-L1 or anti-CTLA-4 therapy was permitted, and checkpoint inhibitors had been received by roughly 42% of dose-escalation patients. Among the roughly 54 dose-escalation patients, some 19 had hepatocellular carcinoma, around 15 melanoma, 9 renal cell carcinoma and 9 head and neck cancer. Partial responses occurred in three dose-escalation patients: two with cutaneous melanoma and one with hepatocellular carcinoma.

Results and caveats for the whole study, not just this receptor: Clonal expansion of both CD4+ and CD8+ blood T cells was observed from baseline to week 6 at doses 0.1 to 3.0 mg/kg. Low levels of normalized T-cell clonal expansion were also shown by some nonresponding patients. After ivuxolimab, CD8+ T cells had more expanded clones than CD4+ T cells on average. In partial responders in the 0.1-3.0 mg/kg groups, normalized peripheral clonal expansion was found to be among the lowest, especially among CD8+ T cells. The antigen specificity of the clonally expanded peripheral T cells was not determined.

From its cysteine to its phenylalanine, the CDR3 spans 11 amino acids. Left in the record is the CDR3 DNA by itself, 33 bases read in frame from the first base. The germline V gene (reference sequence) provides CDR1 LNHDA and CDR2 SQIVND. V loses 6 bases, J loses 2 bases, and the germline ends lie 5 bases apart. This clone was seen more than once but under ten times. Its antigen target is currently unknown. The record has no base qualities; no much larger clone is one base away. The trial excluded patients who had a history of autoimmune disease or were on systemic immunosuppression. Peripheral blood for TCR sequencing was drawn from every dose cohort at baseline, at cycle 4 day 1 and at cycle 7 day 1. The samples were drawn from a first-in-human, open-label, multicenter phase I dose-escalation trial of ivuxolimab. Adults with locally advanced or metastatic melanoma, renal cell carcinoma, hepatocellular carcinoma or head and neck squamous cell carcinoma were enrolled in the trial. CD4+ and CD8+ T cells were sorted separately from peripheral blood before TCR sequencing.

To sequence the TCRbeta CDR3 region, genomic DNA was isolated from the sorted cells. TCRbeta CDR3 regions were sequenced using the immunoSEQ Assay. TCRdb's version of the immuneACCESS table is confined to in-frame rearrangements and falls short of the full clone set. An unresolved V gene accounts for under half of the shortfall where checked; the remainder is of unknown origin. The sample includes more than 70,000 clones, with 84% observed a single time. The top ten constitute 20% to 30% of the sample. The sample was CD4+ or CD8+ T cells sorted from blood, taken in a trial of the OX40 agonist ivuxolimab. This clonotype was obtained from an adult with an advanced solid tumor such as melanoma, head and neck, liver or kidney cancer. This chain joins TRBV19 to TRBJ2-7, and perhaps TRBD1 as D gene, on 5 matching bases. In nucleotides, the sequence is TGTGCCAGTAGAGGGGCCTACGAGCAGTACTTC. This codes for CASRGAYEQYF.